Reported below is one T cell receptor beta chain. The antigen is undetermined. This specimen comes from a study of brain T cells in children with intractable seizures. The assay was immunoSEQ multiplex PCR, and TCRdb's table has in-frame clones only and misses some. The sample consists of roughly 120,000 clones, 85% to 95% of them appearing once. Germline values: CDR1 SGHNT, CDR2 YYREEE (reference sequence). This CDR3 is 14 amino acids long. Trimming cost V 4 bases and J 8 bases; bases outside gene matches: 9. Broader study findings: Absence of clones before surgery may stem from lower sequencing depth.

The specimen was peripheral blood, collected at surgery. This TCR was recovered from a boy under three years old with hemimegalencephaly and intractable seizures. The chain links TRBV5-4 to TRBJ1-2; TRBD1 aligns across 9 bases. The CDR3 DNA sequence: TGTGCCAGCAGCCACGAAGGGACAGGGAGAGGCTACACCTTC. Translated, it gives CASSHEGTGRGYTF.